The rows below give T cell receptor beta chains drawn from one sample of a study of beta chain features in type 1 diabetes. TCRdb's copy holds only in-frame clones and misses some; the assay was immunoSEQ multiplex PCR. The sample carries hundreds of thousands of clones, around 15% recorded once. Sequences were obtained from naive CD4+ T cells from blood. The receptors originated from a man aged 18-30 years with type 1 diabetes. The CDR3 runs from the conserved cysteine through the conserved F or W. The order of the fields is V gene, clone size, J gene, D gene, CDR3 protein, CDR3 DNA. A D gene is named only where the DNA matches it firmly. Expanded clones get a size class; other rows say once, few or many, or leave the size out.

TRBV6-6	NA	TRBJ1-2	NA	CASSYFPAPLEGYTF	TGTGCCAGCAGTTACTTCCCCGCTCCGTTAGAGGGCTACACCTTC
TRBV9	few	TRBJ2-1	NA	CASSAEDGTYYNEQFF	TGTGCCAGCAGCGCGGAGGACGGAACATACTACAATGAGCAGTTCTTC
TRBV4-3	NA	TRBJ1-5	NA	CASSQARVLGGQPQHF	TGCGCCAGCAGCCAAGCGAGGGTCCTGGGGGGTCAGCCCCAGCATTTT
TRBV7-9	NA	TRBJ1-2	TRBD1	CASSTIRTGRNYGYTF	TGTGCCAGCAGCACCATTCGGACAGGGAGAAACTATGGCTACACCTTC
TRBV30	NA	TRBJ1-2	NA	CAWSVGTDSSGYTF	TGTGCCTGGAGTGTCGGGACCGACTCCTCTGGCTACACCTTC
TRBV6-5	few	TRBJ2-6	NA	CATRGAGANVLTF	TGTGCGACCAGGGGTGCTGGGGCCAACGTCCTGACTTTC
TRBV7-9	NA	TRBJ1-1	NA	CASSLETGLGTEAFF	TGTGCCAGCAGCCTCGAGACAGGACTTGGGACTGAAGCTTTCTTT
TRBV18	few	TRBJ2-3	NA	CASSPSVDYTQYF	TGTGCCAGCTCACCTTCGGTCGACTATACGCAGTATTTT
TRBV6-1	few	TRBJ2-1	NA	CASKVTVSYNEQFF	TGTGCCAGCAAGGTGACCGTGAGTTACAATGAGCAGTTCTTC
TRBV18	NA	TRBJ2-7	NA	CASSPDASYEQYF	TGTGCCAGCTCACCCGACGCCTCCTACGAGCAGTACTTC
TRBV25-1	few	TRBJ1-2	NA	CASSEIGTLGYGYTF	TGTGCCAGCAGTGAAATCGGGACCTTGGGCTATGGCTACACCTTC
TRBV20-1	few	TRBJ2-5	NA	CSAHLLETQYF	TGCAGTGCTCACTTACTGGAGACCCAGTACTTC
TRBV28	NA	TRBJ2-7	NA	CASSLPRQQISYEQYF	TGTGCCAGCAGTTTGCCGAGACAGCAAATATCCTACGAGCAGTACTTC
TRBV6-5	few	TRBJ2-2	NA	CASKKGAGGELFF	TGTGCCAGCAAAAAGGGAGCGGGCGGGGAGCTGTTTTTT
TRBV20-1	NA	TRBJ1-2	NA	CSAPMQYGYTF	TGCAGTGCCCCCATGCAATATGGCTACACCTTC
TRBV5-6	few	TRBJ2-6	NA	CASSLKRSGANVLTF	TGTGCCAGCAGCTTGAAAAGGTCTGGGGCCAACGTCCTGACTTTC
TRBV29-1	NA	TRBJ2-3	TRBD1	CSVEGPGTGVIDTQYF	TGCAGCGTTGAAGGCCCCGGGACAGGGGTAATAGATACGCAGTATTTT
TRBV15	NA	TRBJ2-5	TRBD2	CATSKSASGGAETQYF	TGTGCCACCAGCAAGTCGGCTAGCGGGGGGGCGGAGACCCAGTACTTC
TRBV7-2	NA	TRBJ2-7	TRBD2	CASSFSGRTPNEQYF	TGTGCCAGCAGCTTTAGCGGGAGAACCCCTAACGAGCAGTACTTC
TRBV30	few	TRBJ2-7	TRBD1	CAWSPLSGGYEQYF	TGTGCCTGGAGTCCTCTATCAGGGGGCTACGAGCAGTACTTC
TRBV2	NA	TRBJ1-5	NA	CASSEASVGQPQHF	TGTGCCAGCAGTGAAGCGTCTGTCGGGCAGCCCCAGCATTTT
TRBV2	few	TRBJ2-7	NA	CATDLNGKVEQYF	TGTGCCACCGACTTGAACGGGAAGGTCGAGCAGTACTTC
TRBV30	NA	TRBJ1-1	NA	CAWGGTNTEAFF	TGTGCCTGGGGGGGTACGAACACTGAAGCTTTCTTT
TRBV11-2	NA	TRBJ2-7	TRBD2	CASTRRIWTSSYEQYF	TGTGCCAGCACCCGTAGGATTTGGACTAGCTCCTACGAGCAGTACTTC
TRBV5-4	NA	TRBJ1-2	NA	CASSSLRDLRADGYTF	TGTGCCAGCAGCTCCCTTCGGGACCTCCGGGCTGATGGCTACACCTTC
TRBV28	few	TRBJ2-7	NA	CASSFVAGPSYEQYF	TGTGCCAGCAGTTTTGTGGCGGGCCCCTCCTACGAGCAGTACTTC
TRBV30	few	TRBJ2-7	NA	CAWSVSIGTYEQYF	TGTGCCTGGAGTGTTAGTATCGGAACCTACGAGCAGTACTTC
TRBV7-6	NA	TRBJ1-1	NA	CASSLGPGNTEAFF	TGTGCCAGCAGCTTAGGGCCAGGGAACACTGAAGCTTTCTTT
TRBV7-2	NA	TRBJ2-7	TRBD1	CASSLEGQGGREQYF	TGTGCCAGCAGCTTAGAGGGACAGGGAGGTCGCGAGCAGTACTTC
TRBV30	NA	TRBJ1-6	NA	CAWSVNAGTALHF	TGTGCCTGGAGTGTAAACGCGGGCACGGCCCTCCACTTT
TRBV29-1	few	TRBJ2-1	NA	CSVEGEMGSGNEQFF	TGCAGCGTTGAAGGGGAGATGGGGAGTGGGAATGAGCAGTTCTTC
TRBV4-3	NA	TRBJ2-1	TRBD1	CASSQGPGQVLNEQFF	TGCGCCAGCAGCCAAGGTCCTGGACAGGTCCTCAATGAGCAGTTCTTC
TRBV12-5	NA	TRBJ1-6	NA	CASGLVRRFLGTLHF	TGTGCTAGTGGTTTGGTACGCAGGTTTCTAGGTACCCTCCACTTT
TRBV30	few	TRBJ1-6	NA	CAWSGPGGANSPLHF	TGTGCCTGGAGCGGGCCGGGGGGCGCTAATTCACCCCTCCACTTT
TRBV13	few	TRBJ2-5	NA	CASSLARGQETQYF	TGTGCCAGCAGCTTAGCCCGGGGTCAAGAGACCCAGTACTTC
TRBV27	NA	TRBJ1-1	NA	CASSLWGNTEAFF	TGTGCCAGCAGTTTATGGGGGAACACTGAAGCTTTCTTT
TRBV4-1	NA	TRBJ2-3	TRBD2	CASSQGTSGTTDTQYF	TGCGCCAGCAGCCAAGGGACTAGCGGGACCACAGATACGCAGTATTTT
TRBV27	NA	TRBJ2-1	TRBD2	CASSLFRASGEQFF	TGTGCCAGCAGTTTATTTCGGGCTAGCGGTGAGCAGTTCTTC
TRBV19	NA	TRBJ2-1	TRBD1	CASSIARGQNEQFF	TGTGCCAGTAGTATTGCAAGGGGGCAGAATGAGCAGTTCTTC
TRBV14	NA	TRBJ2-2	NA	CASSQPGGTRNTGELFF	TGTGCCAGCAGCCAGCCTGGCGGGACAAGGAACACCGGGGAGCTGTTTTTT
TRBV4-3	NA	TRBJ1-4	NA	CASSQTVWTDYNEKLFF	TGCGCCAGCAGCCAAACGGTTTGGACCGATTATAATGAAAAACTGTTTTTT
TRBV30	NA	TRBJ2-3	TRBD2	CAWTSLAGELDTQYF	TGTGCCTGGACCTCCTTAGCGGGAGAGTTGGATACGCAGTATTTT
TRBV30	NA	TRBJ2-7	TRBD2	CAWGLAAYEQYF	TGTGCCTGGGGACTAGCGGCCTACGAGCAGTACTTC
TRBV28	NA	TRBJ1-2	NA	CASTSGQALNTF	TGTGCCAGCACGTCGGGGCAGGCCCTAAACACCTTC
TRBV28	few	TRBJ2-3	NA	CASETQDLLTDTQYF	TGTGCCAGCGAGACGCAGGACTTACTCACAGATACGCAGTATTTT
TRBV4-1	few	TRBJ1-1	NA	CASSPPGQLNTEAFF	TGCGCCAGCAGCCCACCCGGACAGTTGAACACTGAAGCTTTCTTT
TRBV2	few	TRBJ2-3	NA	CASSENLAVADTQYF	TGTGCCAGCAGTGAGAACCTAGCCGTGGCAGATACGCAGTATTTT
TRBV7-2	NA	TRBJ1-3	TRBD1	CASSPDRGGNTIYF	TGTGCCAGCAGCCCTGACAGGGGCGGAAACACCATATATTTT
TRBV7-2	NA	TRBJ1-2	NA	CASSNYLEGSLYGYTF	TGTGCCAGCAGCAACTACCTCGAGGGAAGTCTCTATGGCTACACCTTC
TRBV29-1	NA	TRBJ1-4	TRBD1	CSAQGGFGTVDEKLFF	TGCAGCGCCCAAGGAGGGTTCGGGACAGTCGATGAAAAACTGTTTTTT
TRBV6-1	NA	TRBJ2-5	NA	CASSATKSGVRETQYF	TGTGCCAGCAGTGCCACGAAATCAGGGGTGAGAGAGACCCAGTACTTC
TRBV30	few	TRBJ2-7	NA	CAWSVLSASYEQYF	TGTGCCTGGAGTGTACTTAGCGCCTCCTACGAGCAGTACTTC
TRBV30	few	TRBJ2-5	NA	CAWSVIGRSKYF	TGTGCCTGGAGTGTAATTGGACGGAGCAAGTACTTC